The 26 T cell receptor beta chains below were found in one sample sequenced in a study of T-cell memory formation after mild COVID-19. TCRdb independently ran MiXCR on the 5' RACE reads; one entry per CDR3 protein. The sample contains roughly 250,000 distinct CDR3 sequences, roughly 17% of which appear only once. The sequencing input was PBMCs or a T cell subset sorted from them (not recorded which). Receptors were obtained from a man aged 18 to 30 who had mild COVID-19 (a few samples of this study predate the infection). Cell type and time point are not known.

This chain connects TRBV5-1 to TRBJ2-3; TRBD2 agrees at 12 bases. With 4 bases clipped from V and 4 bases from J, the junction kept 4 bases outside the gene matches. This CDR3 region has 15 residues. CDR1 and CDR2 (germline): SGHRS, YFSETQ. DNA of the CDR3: TGCGCCAGCAGCAGGACTAGCGGGGTATCAGATACGCAGTATTTT. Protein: CASSRTSGVSDTQYF.

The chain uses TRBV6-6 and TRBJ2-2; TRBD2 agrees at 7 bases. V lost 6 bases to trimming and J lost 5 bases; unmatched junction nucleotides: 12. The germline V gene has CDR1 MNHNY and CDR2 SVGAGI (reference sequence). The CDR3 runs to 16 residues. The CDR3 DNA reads TGTGCCAGCAGCCCATCTCCGGGGGGTGGGACCGGGGAGCTGTTTTTT. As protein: CASSPSPGGGTGELFF.

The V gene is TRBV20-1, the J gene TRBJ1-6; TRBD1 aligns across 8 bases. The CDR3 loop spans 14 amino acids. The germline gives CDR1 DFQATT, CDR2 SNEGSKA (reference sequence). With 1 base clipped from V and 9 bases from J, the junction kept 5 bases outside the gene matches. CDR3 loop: CSARGRTGSSPLHF. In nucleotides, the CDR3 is TGCAGTGCTAGAGGCCGGACAGGGAGTTCACCCCTCCACTTT.

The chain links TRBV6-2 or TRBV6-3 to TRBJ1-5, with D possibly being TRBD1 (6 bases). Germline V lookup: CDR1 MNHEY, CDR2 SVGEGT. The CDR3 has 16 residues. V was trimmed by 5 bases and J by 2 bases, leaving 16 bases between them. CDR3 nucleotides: TGTGCCAGCAGTCCTCACAGGGAATCGGGCAATCAGCCCCAGCATTTT. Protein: CASSPHRESGNQPQHF.

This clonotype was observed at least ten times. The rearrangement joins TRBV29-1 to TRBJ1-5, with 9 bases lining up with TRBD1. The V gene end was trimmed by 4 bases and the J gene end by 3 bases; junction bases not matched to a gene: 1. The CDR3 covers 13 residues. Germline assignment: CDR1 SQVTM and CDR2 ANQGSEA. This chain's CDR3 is CSVGDRVNQPQHF. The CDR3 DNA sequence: TGCAGCGTTGGGGACAGGGTCAATCAGCCCCAGCATTTT.

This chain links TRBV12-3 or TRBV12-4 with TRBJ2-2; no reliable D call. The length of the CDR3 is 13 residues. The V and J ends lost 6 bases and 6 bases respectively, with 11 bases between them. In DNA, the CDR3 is TGTGCCAGCAGACTACAGCCCTCCGGGGAGCTGTTTTTT. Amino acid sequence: CASRLQPSGELFF.

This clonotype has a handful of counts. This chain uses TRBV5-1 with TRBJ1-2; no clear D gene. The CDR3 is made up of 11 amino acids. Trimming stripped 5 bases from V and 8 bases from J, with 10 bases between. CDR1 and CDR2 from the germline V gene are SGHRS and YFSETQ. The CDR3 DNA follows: TGCGCCAGCAGGCGGACTCAAGGCTACACCTTC. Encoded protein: CASRRTQGYTF.

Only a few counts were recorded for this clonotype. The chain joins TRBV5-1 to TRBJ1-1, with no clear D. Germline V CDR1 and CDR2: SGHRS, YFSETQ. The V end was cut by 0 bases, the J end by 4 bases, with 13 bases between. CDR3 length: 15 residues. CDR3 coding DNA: TGCGCCAGCAGCTTGGCAACCACCGGGCGCACTGAAGCTTTCTTT. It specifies CASSLATTGRTEAFF. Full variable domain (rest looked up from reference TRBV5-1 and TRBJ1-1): KAGVTQTPRYLIKTRGQQVTLSCSPISGHRSVSWYQQTPGQGLQFLFEYFSETQRNKGNFPGRFSGRQFSNSRSEMNVSTLELGDSALYLCASSLATTGRTEAFFGQGTRLTVV.

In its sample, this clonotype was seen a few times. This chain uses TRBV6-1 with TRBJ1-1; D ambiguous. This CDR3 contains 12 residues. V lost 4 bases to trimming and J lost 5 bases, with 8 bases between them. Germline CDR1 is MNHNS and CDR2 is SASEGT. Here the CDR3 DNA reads TGTGCCAGCAGTGTGGTTAGGACTGAAGCTTTCTTT. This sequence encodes CASSVVRTEAFF.

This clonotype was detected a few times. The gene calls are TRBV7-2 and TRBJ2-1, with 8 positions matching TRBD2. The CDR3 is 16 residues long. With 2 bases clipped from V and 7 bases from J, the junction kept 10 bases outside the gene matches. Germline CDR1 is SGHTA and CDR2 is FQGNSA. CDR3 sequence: CASSLPVSGGGNEQFF. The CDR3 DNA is TGTGCCAGCAGCTTACCAGTGAGCGGGGGTGGAAATGAGCAGTTCTTC.

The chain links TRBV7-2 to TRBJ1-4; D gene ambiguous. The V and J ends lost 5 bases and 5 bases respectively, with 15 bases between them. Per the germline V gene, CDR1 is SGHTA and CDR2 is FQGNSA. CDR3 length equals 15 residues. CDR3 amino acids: CASSRSPSRNEKLFF. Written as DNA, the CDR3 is TGTGCCAGCAGCAGAAGTCCCAGCCGGAATGAAAAACTGTTTTTT.

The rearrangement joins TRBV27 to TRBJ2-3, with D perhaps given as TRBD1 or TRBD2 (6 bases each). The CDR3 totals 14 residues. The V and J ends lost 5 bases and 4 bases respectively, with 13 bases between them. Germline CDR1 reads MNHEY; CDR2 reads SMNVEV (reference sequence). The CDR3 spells CASSAWGAPDTQYF. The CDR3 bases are TGTGCCAGCAGTGCGTGGGGGGCCCCAGATACGCAGTATTTT.

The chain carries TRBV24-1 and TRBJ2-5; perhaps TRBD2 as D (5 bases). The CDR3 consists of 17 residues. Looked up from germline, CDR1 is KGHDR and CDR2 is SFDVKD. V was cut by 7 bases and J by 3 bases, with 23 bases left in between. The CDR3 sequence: CATSDNGVGHDKETQYF. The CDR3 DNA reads TGTGCCACCAGCGACAACGGGGTAGGGCACGATAAAGAGACCCAGTACTTC.

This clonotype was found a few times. The CDR3 DNA sequence: TGCGCCAGCAGCCGCCAGGGGGGGGATACGCAGTATTTT. It translates to CASSRQGGDTQYF. The chain employs TRBV4-3 and TRBJ2-3, with D perhaps being TRBD1 or TRBD2 (7 bases each). Germline V gives CDR1 LGHNA, CDR2 YSLEER. V lost 4 bases and J 6 bases, leaving 11 bases between the germline ends. The CDR3 runs to 13 residues.

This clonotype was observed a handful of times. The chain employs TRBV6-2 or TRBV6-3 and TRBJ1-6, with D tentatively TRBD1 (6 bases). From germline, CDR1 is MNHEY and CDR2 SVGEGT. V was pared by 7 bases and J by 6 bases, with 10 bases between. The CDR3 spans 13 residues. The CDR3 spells CASKAGANSPLHF. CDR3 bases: TGTGCCAGCAAGGCAGGGGCTAATTCACCCCTCCACTTT.

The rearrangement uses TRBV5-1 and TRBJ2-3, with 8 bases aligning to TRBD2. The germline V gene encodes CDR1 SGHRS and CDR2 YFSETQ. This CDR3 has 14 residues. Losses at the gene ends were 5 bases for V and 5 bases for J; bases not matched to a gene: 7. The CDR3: CASRRSGGGDTQYF. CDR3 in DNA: TGCGCCAGCAGACGGAGCGGGGGCGGAGATACGCAGTATTTT.

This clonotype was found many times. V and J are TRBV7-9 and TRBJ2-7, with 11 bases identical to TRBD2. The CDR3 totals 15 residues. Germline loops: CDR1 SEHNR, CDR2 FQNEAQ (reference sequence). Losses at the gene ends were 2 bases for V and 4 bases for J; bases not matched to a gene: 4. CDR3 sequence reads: CASSLLTSGGYEQYF. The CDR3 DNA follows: TGTGCCAGCAGCTTACTCACTAGCGGGGGATACGAGCAGTACTTC.

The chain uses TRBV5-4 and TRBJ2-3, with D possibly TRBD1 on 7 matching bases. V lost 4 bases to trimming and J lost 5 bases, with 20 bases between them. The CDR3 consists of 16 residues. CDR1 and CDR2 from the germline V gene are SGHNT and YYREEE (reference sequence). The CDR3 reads CASSHKIQGRGDTQYF. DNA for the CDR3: TGTGCCAGCAGCCATAAGATACAGGGGCGGGGAGATACGCAGTATTTT. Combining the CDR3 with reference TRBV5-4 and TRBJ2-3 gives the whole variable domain ETGVTQSPTHLIKTRGQQVTLRCSSQSGHNTVSWYQQALGQGPQFIFQYYREEENGRGNFPPRFSGLQFPNYSSELNVNALELDDSALYLCASSHKIQGRGDTQYFGPGTRLTVL.

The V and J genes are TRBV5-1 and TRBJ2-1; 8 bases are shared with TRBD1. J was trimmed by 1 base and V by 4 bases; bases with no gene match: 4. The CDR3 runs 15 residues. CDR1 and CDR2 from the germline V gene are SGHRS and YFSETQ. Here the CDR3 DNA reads TGCGCCAGCAGCATACAGGGGGGTTCCTACAATGAGCAGTTCTTC. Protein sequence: CASSIQGGSYNEQFF.

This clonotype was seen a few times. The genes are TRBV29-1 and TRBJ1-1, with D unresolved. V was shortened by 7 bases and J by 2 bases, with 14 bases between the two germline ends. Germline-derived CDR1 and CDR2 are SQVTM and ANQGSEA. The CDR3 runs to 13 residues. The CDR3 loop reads CSGGAEANTEAFF. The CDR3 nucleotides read TGCAGCGGTGGTGCGGAGGCAAACACTGAAGCTTTCTTT.

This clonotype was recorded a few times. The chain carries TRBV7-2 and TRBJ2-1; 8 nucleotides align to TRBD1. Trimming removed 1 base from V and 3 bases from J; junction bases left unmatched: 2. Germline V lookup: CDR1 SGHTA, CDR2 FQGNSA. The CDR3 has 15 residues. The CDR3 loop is CASSLGTGFYNEQFF. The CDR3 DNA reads TGTGCCAGCAGCTTAGGGACAGGGTTCTACAATGAGCAGTTCTTC.

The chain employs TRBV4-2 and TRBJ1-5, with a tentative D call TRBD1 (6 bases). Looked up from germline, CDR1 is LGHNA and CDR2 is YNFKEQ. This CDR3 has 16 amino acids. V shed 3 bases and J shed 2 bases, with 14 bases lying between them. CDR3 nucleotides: TGTGCCAGCAGCCAGACAGGTAGATCGGGCAATCAGCCCCAGCATTTT. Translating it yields CASSQTGRSGNQPQHF.

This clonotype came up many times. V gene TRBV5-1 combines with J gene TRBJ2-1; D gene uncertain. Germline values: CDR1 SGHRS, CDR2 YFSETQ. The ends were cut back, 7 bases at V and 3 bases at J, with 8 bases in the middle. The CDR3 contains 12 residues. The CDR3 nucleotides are TGCGCCAGCTCGACTGACTACAATGAGCAGTTCTTC. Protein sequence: CASSTDYNEQFF.

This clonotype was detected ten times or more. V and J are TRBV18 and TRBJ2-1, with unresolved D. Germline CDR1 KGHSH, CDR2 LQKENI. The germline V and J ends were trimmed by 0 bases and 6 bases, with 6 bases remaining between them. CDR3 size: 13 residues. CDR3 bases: TGTGCCAGCTCACCACCGGGTGGCAATGAGCAGTTCTTC. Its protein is CASSPPGGNEQFF.

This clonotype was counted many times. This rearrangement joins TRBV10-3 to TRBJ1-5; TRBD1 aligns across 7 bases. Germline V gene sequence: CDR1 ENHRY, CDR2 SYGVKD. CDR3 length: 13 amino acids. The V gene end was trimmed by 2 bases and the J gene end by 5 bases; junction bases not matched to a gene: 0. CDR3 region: CAISEDRDQPQHF. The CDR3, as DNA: TGTGCCATCAGTGAGGACAGGGATCAGCCCCAGCATTTT.

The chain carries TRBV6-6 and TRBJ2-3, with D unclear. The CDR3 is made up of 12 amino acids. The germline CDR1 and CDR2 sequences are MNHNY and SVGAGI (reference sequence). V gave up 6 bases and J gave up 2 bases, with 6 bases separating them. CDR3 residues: CASRQTTDTQYF. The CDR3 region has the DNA TGTGCCAGCAGGCAGACCACAGATACGCAGTATTTT.